Sequencing of this T cell receptor (beta chain) was carried out in a study of blood T cells in healthy people across ages. This clonotype occurred once. Germline CDR1 DFQATT, CDR2 SNEGSKA (reference sequence). V shed 1 base, J shed 9 bases, and the junction held 5 bases outside the gene matches. This CDR3 has 13 amino acids. Then a second PCR, running about 6 to 11 cycles, was carried out with a sample-barcoded 5' primer and a J-beta primer mix. MiXCR, run by TCRdb on the 5' RACE reads, gives a single entry per CDR3 protein. The sample holds a few hundred thousand distinct CDR3 sequences, about 55% seen once.

The TCR was taken from a man aged 55 to 69 in good health. The V call is TRBV20-1, the J call TRBJ2-1; TRBD2 matches at 8 bases. The sequenced material came from blood. The DNA of the CDR3 is TGCAGTGCTAGAGTCCAGCGGGAGACTGAGCAGTTCTTC. Protein product: CSARVQRETEQFF.